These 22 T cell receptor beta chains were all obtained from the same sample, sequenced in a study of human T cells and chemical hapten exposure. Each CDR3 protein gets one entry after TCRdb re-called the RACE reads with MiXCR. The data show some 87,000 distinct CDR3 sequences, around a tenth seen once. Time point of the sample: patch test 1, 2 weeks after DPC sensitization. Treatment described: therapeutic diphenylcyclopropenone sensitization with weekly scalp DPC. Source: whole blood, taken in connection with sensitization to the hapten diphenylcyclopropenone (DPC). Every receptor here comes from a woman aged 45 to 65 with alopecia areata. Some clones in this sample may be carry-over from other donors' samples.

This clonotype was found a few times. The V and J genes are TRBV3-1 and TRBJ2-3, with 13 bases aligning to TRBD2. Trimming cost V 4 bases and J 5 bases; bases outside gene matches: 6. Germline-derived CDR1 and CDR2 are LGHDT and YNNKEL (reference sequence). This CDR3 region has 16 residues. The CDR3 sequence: CASSPGLAGARDTQYF. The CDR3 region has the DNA TGTGCCAGCAGCCCAGGACTAGCGGGAGCTAGAGATACGCAGTATTTT.

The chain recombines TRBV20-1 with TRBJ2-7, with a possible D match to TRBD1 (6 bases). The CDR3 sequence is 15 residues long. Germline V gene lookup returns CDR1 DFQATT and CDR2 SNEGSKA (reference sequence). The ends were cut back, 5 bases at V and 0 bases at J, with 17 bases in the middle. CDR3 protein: CSAPLRGTNSYEQYF. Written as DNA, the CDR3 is TGCAGTGCTCCCTTAAGGGGGACGAACTCCTACGAGCAGTACTTC.

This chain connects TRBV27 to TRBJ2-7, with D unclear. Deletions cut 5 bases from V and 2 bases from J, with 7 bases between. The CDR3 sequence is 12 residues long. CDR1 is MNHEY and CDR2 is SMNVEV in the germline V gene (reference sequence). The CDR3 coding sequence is TGTGCCAGCAGTGTCCGAACCTACGAGCAGTACTTC. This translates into CASSVRTYEQYF.

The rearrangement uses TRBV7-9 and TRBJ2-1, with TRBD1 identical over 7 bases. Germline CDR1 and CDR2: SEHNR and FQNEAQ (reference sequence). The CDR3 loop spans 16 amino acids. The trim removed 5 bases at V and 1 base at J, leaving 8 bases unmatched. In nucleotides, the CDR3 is TGTGCCAGCAGCCTCTGGGCAGGGGGATCCTACAATGAGCAGTTCTTC. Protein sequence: CASSLWAGGSYNEQFF.

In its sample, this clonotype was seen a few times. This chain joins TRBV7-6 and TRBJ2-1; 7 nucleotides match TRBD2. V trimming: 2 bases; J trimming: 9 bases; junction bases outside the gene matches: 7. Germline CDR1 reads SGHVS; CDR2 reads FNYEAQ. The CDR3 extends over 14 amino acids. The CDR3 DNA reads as TGTGCCAGCAGCTTATACGGGGGGAGCGGTGAGCAGTTCTTC. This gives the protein CASSLYGGSGEQFF.

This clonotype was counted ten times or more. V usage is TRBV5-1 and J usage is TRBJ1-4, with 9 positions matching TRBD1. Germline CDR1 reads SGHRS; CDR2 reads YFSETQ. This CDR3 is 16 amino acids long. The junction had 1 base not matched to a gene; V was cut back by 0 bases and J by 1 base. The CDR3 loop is CASSLVTGGTNEKLFF. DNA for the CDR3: TGCGCCAGCAGCTTGGTGACAGGGGGAACTAATGAAAAACTGTTTTTT.

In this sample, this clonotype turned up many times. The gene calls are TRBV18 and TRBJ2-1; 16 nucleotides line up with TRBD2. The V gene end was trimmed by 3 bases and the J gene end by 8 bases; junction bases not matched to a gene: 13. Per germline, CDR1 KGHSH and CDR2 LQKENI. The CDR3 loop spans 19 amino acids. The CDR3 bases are TGTGCCAGCTCACCCCGGGGACTAGCGGGAGGGTTTCCCTCCGATGAGCAGTTCTTC. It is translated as CASSPRGLAGGFPSDEQFF.

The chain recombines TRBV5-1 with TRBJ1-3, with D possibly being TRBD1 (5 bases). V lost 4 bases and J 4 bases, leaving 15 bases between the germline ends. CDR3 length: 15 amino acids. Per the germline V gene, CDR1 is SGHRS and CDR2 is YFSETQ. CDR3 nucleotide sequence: TGCGCCAGCAGCCGGGACCCCACCTCGGGAAACACCATATATTTT. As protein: CASSRDPTSGNTIYF. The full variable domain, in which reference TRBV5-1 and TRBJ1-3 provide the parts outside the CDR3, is KAGVTQTPRYLIKTRGQQVTLSCSPISGHRSVSWYQQTPGQGLQFLFEYFSETQRNKGNFPGRFSGRQFSNSRSEMNVSTLELGDSALYLCASSRDPTSGNTIYFGEGSWLTVV.

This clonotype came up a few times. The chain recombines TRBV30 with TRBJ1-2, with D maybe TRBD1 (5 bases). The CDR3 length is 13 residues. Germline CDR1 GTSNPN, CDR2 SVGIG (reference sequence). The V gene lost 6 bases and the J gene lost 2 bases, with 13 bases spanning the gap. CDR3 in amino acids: CACPPGPNYGYTF. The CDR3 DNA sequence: TGTGCCTGTCCACCGGGACCCAACTATGGCTACACCTTC. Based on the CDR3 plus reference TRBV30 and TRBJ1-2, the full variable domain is SQTIHQWPATLVQPVGSPLSLECTVEGTSNPNLYWYRQAAGRGLQLLFYSVGIGQISSEVPQNLSASRPQDRQFILSSKKLLLSDSGFYLCACPPGPNYGYTFGSGTRLTVV.

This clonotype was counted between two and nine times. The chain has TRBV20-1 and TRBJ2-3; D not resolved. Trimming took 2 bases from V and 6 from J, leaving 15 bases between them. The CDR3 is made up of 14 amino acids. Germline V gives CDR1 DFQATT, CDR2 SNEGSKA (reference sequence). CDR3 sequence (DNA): TGCAGTGCTAGACTTCCCCGATCGAGCGATACGCAGTATTTT. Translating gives CSARLPRSSDTQYF.

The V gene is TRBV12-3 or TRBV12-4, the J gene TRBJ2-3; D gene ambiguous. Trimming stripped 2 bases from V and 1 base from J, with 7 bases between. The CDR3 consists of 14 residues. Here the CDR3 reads CASSLTAGTDTQYF. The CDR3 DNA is TGTGCCAGCAGTTTAACAGCCGGCACAGATACGCAGTATTTT.

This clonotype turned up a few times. Here the CDR3 DNA reads TGTGCCAGCACCCCGGGAGCAGATACGCAGTATTTT. It yields the protein CASTPGADTQYF. The chain links TRBV11-2 to TRBJ2-3, with D perhaps TRBD2 (6 bases). Germline CDR1 reads SGHAT; CDR2 reads FQNNGV. Trimming cost V 7 bases and J 4 bases, with 9 bases left between them. CDR3 length: 12 residues.

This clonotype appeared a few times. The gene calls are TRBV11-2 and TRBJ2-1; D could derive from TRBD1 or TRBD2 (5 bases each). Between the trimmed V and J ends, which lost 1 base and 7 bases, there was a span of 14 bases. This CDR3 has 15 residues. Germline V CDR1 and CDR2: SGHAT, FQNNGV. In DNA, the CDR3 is TGTGCCAGCAGCTTAGGTCCGGGGCAACAGAATGAGCAGTTCTTC. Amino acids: CASSLGPGQQNEQFF.

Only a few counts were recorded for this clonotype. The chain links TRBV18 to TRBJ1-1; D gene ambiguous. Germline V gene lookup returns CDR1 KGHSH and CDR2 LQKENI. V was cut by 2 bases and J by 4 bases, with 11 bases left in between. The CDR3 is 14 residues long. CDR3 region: CASSPGVEGTEAFF. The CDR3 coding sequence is TGTGCCAGCTCACCAGGGGTTGAGGGCACTGAAGCTTTCTTT. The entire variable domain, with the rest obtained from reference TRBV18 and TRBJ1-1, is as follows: NAGVMQNPRHLVRRRGQEARLRCSPMKGHSHVYWYRQLPEEGLKFMVYLQKENIIDESGMPKERFSAEFPKEGPSILRIQQVVRGDSAAYFCASSPGVEGTEAFFGQGTRLTVV.

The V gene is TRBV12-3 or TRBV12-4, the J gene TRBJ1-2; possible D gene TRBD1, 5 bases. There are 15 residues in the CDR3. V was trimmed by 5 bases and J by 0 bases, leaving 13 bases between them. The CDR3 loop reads CASSTWDVSNYGYTF. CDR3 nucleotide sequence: TGTGCCAGCAGTACCTGGGACGTCTCTAACTATGGCTACACCTTC.

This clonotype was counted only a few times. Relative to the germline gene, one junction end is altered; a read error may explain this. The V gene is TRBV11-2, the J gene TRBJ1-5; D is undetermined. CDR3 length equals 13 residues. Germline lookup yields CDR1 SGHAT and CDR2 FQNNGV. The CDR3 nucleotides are TGTGCCAGCAGCTTAGAAGCCAATCGGCCCCAGCATTTT. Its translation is CASSLEANRPQHF.

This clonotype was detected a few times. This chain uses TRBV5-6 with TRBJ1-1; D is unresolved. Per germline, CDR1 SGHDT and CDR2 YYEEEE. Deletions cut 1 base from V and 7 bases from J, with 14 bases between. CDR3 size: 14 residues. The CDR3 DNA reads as TGTGCCAGCAGCTTGTTATCGGACTATAATGAAGCTTTCTTT. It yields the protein CASSLLSDYNEAFF.

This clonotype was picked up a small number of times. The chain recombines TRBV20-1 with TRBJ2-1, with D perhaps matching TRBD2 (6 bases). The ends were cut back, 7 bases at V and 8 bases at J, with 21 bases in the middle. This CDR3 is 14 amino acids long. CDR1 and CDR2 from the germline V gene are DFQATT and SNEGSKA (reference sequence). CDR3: CSVIRGRSVHEQFF. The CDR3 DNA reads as TGCAGTGTGATACGAGGGAGGTCGGTCCATGAGCAGTTCTTC.

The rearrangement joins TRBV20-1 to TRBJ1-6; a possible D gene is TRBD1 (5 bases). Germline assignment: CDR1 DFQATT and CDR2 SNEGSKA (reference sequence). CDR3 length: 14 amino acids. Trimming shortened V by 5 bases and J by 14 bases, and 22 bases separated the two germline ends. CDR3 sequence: CSAGFGTSEKALHF. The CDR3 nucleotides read TGCAGTGCTGGATTCGGGACTAGCGAAAAAGCCCTCCACTTT.

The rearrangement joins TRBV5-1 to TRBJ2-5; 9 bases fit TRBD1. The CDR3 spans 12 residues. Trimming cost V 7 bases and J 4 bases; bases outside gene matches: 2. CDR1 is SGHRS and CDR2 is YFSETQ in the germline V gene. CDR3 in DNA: TGCGCCAGCGGGACAGGGACAGAGACCCAGTACTTC. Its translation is CASGTGTETQYF.

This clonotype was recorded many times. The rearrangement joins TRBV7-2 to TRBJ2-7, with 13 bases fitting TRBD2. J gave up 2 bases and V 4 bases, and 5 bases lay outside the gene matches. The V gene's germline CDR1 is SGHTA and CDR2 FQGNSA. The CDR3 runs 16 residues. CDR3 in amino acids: CASSWTSGSTAYEQYF. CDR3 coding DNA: TGTGCCAGCAGCTGGACTAGCGGGAGTACCGCCTACGAGCAGTACTTC.

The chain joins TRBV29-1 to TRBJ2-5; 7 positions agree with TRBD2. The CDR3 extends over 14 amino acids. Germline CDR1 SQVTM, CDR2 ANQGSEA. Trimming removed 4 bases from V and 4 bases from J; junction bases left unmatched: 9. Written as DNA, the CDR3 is TGCAGCGTTGCCTGGGCGGGAGTAATAGAGACCCAGTACTTC. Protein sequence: CSVAWAGVIETQYF.